This T cell receptor beta chain was retrieved from a study of CD8+CD57+ T cells in acquired aplastic anemia listed by TCRdb under 2018. For context, the study as a whole: A mean of around 3.3 ug of DNA, ranging from 0.2 to 27.4 ug, was extracted from sorted CD4+ and CD8+ cells. CD8+CD57+ expansion was defined as frequency above the mean frequency observed in healthy subjects.

The CDR3, from cysteine to phenylalanine, totals 14 residues. CDR3 DNA is the only sequence kept; it has 42 bases, read in frame from the first base. V lost 0 bases and J lost 5 bases; the stretch between them is 10 bases long. The germline V gene specifies SNHLY as CDR1 and FYNNEI as CDR2. TCR beta VDJ combination and CDR3 sequence profiling used genomic DNA as the template. An Illumina HiSeq 2000 was the platform used for TCR repertoire sequencing. For the original study's pipeline: Repertoire assessment relied on Simpson's diversity index, CDR3 size and DJ length profiles, and TRBV/TRBJ rearrangement plots. The most abundant DNA sequence in the deep sequencing data was defined as the immunodominant clone. CDR3 amino acid sequences were screened for sharing across subjects and compared with published repertoires and the VDJdb database. TCRdb reran the public reads through fastp at Q25 and MiXCR, keeping productive beta chains. Identical CDR3 protein sequences are pooled into one entry, listed with their most common genes and DNA. The V and J calls come from TCRdb's annotation, not from the publication. Present in this sample are under 200,000 distinct CDR3 sequences, 48% of which were seen just once. The ten most abundant clones make up about 1.8% of the sample.

Expansion of CD8+CD57+ cells had been shown by flow cytometry in the patients chosen for sequencing. Severe acquired aplastic anemia was diagnosed in all patients according to International Study of Aplastic Anemia and Agranulocytosis and Camitta criteria. At the time blood was sampled, none of the patients had received any therapy. In this study, sorted CD4+ and CD8+ T cells from the blood of healthy subjects and of severe aplastic anemia patients had their TCR repertoires deep-sequenced. In the USA, patient enrollment took place under clinicaltrials.gov protocols 00001620, 01623167, 00001397, 00071045, 00081523 and 00961064. Ficoll-Paque density gradient centrifugation was used to isolate peripheral blood mononuclear cells. Before DNA extraction, CD4+ and CD8+ T cells were sorted by FACS or by magnetic beads. On this clonotype: The specificity of this receptor is unknown. Per-base quality was not reported, and no clone a single base away is much larger than it.

What the study reported, not specific to this receptor: Although around 30 CD8+ CDR3 sequences were shared by patients and controls, these sequences appeared highly expressed in patients and within the immunodominant clones of patients. Patients and healthy controls showed no significant difference in CD8+ Simpson's diversity (P=0.060).

The origin of this receptor is a human donor with aplastic anemia. The V gene is TRBV2 and the J gene is TRBJ2-5; possibly the D gene is TRBD2, per 5 matching bases. Sequencing was carried out using sorted CD4+, CD8+, or CD8+CD57+ T cells (not recorded which) from PBMCs. The CDR3 reads CASSEALEIETQYF. The sequenced DNA: TGTGCCAGCAGTGAAGCACTAGAAATCGAGACCCAGTACTTC.